This passage covers 23 T cell receptor beta chains from one sample sequenced in a study of cytomegalovirus exposure and HLA in healthy donors. A multiplex PCR was run with 60 Vbeta primers and 13 Jbeta primers. The assay was immunoSEQ multiplex PCR, and TCRdb's table has in-frame clones only and misses some. Here the sample spans about 180,000 clones, 75% being singletons. Sequencing was done on a sample of PBMCs. The receptors derive from a male donor in good health and CMV-seronegative.

This clone was counted a few times. This chain links TRBV2 with TRBJ2-7; D perhaps matches TRBD1 (6 bases). V gave up 5 bases and J gave up 2 bases, with 13 bases separating them. Germline CDR1 reads SNHLY; CDR2 reads FYNNEI. This CDR3 is built from 14 residues. This CDR3 is CASSQGQSAYEQYF. DNA of the CDR3: TGTGCCAGCAGTCAGGGGCAGAGCGCCTACGAGCAGTACTTC.

The rearrangement joins TRBV27 to TRBJ2-7; 13 bases align to TRBD2. The trim removed 6 bases at V and 7 bases at J, leaving 6 bases unmatched. The germline V gene encodes CDR1 MNHEY and CDR2 SMNVEV (reference sequence). The CDR3 runs to 14 residues. The CDR3 spells CASSGLAGAREQYF. The DNA of the CDR3 is TGTGCCAGCAGCGGACTAGCGGGAGCGAGGGAGCAGTACTTC.

The chain couples TRBV7-2 to TRBJ2-1, with 7 bases fitting TRBD2. CDR1 is SGHTA and CDR2 is FQGNSA in the germline V gene. The CDR3 consists of 17 residues. Germline trimming cut 4 bases from V and 2 bases from J; bases unmatched to any gene: 11. The CDR3 is CASSSRGVRGAYNEQFF. The CDR3 DNA follows: TGTGCCAGCAGCTCCCGGGGGGTGAGGGGTGCCTACAATGAGCAGTTCTTC. Supplemented by reference TRBV7-2 and TRBJ2-1, the full variable domain reads GAGVSQSPSNKVTEKGKDVELRCDPISGHTALYWYRQSLGQGLEFLIYFQGNSAPDKSGLPSDRFSAERTGGSVSTLTIQRTQQEDSAVYLCASSSRGVRGAYNEQFFGPGTRLTVL.

The chain recombines TRBV6-5 with TRBJ1-2; the D is unclear. The length of the CDR3 is 13 residues. V was clipped by 4 bases and J by 3 bases, with 9 bases between them. Germline V gene sequence: CDR1 MNHEY, CDR2 SVGAGI. The CDR3 is CASSFGRDYGYTF. The CDR3 DNA reads TGTGCCAGCAGTTTCGGGAGGGACTATGGCTACACCTTC.

The sample holds a few counts of this clone. The gene calls are TRBV19 and TRBJ2-3, with 8 bases that match TRBD1. CDR3 length: 14 residues. CDR1 is LNHDA and CDR2 is SQIVND in the germline V gene (reference sequence). After removal of 5 bases from V and 5 bases from J, the junction contained 6 bases not matched to a gene. CDR3 protein: CASSPETGGDTQYF. CDR3 nucleotide sequence: TGTGCCAGTAGTCCGGAAACAGGGGGAGATACGCAGTATTTT.

V usage is TRBV5-1 and J usage is TRBJ2-6, with D maybe TRBD2 (7 bases). V lost 0 bases to trimming and J lost 3 bases, with 10 bases between them. Germline assignment: CDR1 SGHRS and CDR2 YFSETQ. The CDR3 extends over 16 amino acids. The CDR3 coding sequence is TGCGCCAGCAGCTTGGTCGGGGGGCATGGGGCCAACGTCCTGACTTTC. Its translation is CASSLVGGHGANVLTF.

This clone has just a few counts. The rearrangement links TRBV6-5 to TRBJ2-7; 7 nucleotides agree with TRBD1. The junction had 9 bases not matched to a gene; V was cut back by 4 bases and J by 0 bases. Looked up from germline, CDR1 is MNHEY and CDR2 is SVGAGI. The CDR3 covers 16 residues. CDR3 sequence reads: CASSFFGTDISYEQYF. The CDR3 nucleotides are TGTGCCAGCAGTTTTTTCGGGACAGACATCTCCTACGAGCAGTACTTC.

This clone was detected a few times. The rearrangement uses TRBV11-1 and TRBJ2-3, with 8 bases fitting TRBD2. Trimming at V came to 5 bases and at J to 4 bases, leaving 11 bases not matched to a gene. This CDR3 contains 16 residues. Germline CDR1 SGHAT, CDR2 FQDESV (reference sequence). This CDR3 is CASSISGTRIPDTQYF. In DNA, the CDR3 is TGTGCCAGCAGCATTTCCGGGACTAGAATCCCAGATACGCAGTATTTT.

The rearrangement uses TRBV29-1 and TRBJ2-4, with no clear D. Trimming cost V 0 bases and J 5 bases, with 8 bases left between them. CDR1 is SQVTM and CDR2 is ANQGSEA in the germline V gene. CDR3 length equals 13 residues. The CDR3 coding sequence is TGCAGCGTTGAAGATTACTTCCAAAACATTCAGTACTTC. Amino acids: CSVEDYFQNIQYF.

V usage is TRBV6-6 and J usage is TRBJ1-2; no firm D call. This CDR3 has 13 amino acids. Germline-derived CDR1 and CDR2 are MNHNY and SVGAGI (reference sequence). The ends were cut back, 9 bases at V and 3 bases at J, with 14 bases in the middle. The CDR3 bases are TGTGCCAGTGCGGACCCCGGGGACTATGGCTACACCTTC. This translates into CASADPGDYGYTF.

The rearrangement links TRBV4-1 to TRBJ1-2; 10 nucleotides match TRBD1. Trimming at V came to 3 bases and at J to 7 bases, leaving 14 bases not matched to a gene. Germline loops: CDR1 MGHRA, CDR2 YSYEKL. The CDR3 is 17 residues long. The CDR3 is CASSQVQSTGGVGGYTF. CDR3 sequence (DNA): TGCGCCAGCAGCCAGGTACAGTCGACAGGGGGCGTCGGTGGCTACACCTTC.

This clone was found once. DNA for the CDR3: TGTGCCAGCAGTTTATTTAGGGGACAGGGGGGAAATCAGCCCCAGCATTTT. Its translation is CASSLFRGQGGNQPQHF. The chain employs TRBV28 and TRBJ1-5; 11 nucleotides line up with TRBD1. Trimming removed 1 base from V and 4 bases from J; junction bases left unmatched: 6. CDR1 and CDR2 (germline): MDHEN, SYDVKM. The CDR3 spans 17 residues.

This clone has more than one count but fewer than ten. The gene calls are TRBV7-9 and TRBJ2-7; D possibly corresponds to TRBD1 (5 bases). CDR3 length equals 11 residues. Germline CDR1 SEHNR, CDR2 FQNEAQ (reference sequence). Between the trimmed V and J ends, which lost 2 bases and 6 bases, there was a span of 5 bases. In DNA form, the CDR3 reads TGTGCCAGCAGCTTACAGGGCGAGCAGTACTTC. Encoded protein: CASSLQGEQYF.

J is TRBJ1-6 and V is TRBV6-5; TRBD1 matches 7 bases. The length of the CDR3 is 14 residues. From germline, CDR1 is MNHEY and CDR2 SVGAGI. V trimming: 2 bases; J trimming: 9 bases; junction bases outside the gene matches: 4. CDR3 in DNA: TGTGCCAGCAGTTACGGGGGACAGCTTTCACCCCTCCACTTT. Amino acids: CASSYGGQLSPLHF.

The table lists this clone with a few counts. This chain joins TRBV6-5 and TRBJ2-2; the match to TRBD1 covers 7 bases. CDR3 length: 14 residues. Unmatched junction bases numbered 4, after V lost 5 bases and J lost 4 bases. The germline gives CDR1 MNHEY, CDR2 SVGAGI. CDR3 residues: CASSDDRVTGELFF. In DNA form, the CDR3 reads TGTGCCAGCAGTGACGACAGGGTCACCGGGGAGCTGTTTTTT.

This chain connects TRBV23-1 to TRBJ1-4; 8 bases map to TRBD1. TRBV23-1 is designated an ORF whose function remains uncertain. The CDR3 extends over 16 amino acids. V was clipped by 4 bases and J by 8 bases; unmatched bases: 12. The CDR3 spells CASSLRTGSGREKLFF. The CDR3 nucleotides read TGCGCCAGCAGTCTAAGGACAGGGAGTGGCCGGGAAAAACTGTTTTTT.

This clone was counted only a few times. This chain connects TRBV5-1 to TRBJ2-3, with TRBD2 matching 11 bases. Germline assignment: CDR1 SGHRS and CDR2 YFSETQ. Losses at the gene ends were 3 bases for V and 5 bases for J; bases not matched to a gene: 5. CDR3 length: 15 amino acids. CDR3 residues: CASSYSGGAGDTQYF. CDR3 nucleotide sequence: TGCGCCAGCAGCTATAGCGGGGGGGCGGGAGATACGCAGTATTTT. Together with reference TRBV5-1 and TRBJ2-3, the CDR3 gives the full variable domain: KAGVTQTPRYLIKTRGQQVTLSCSPISGHRSVSWYQQTPGQGLQFLFEYFSETQRNKGNFPGRFSGRQFSNSRSEMNVSTLELGDSALYLCASSYSGGAGDTQYFGPGTRLTVL.

The rearrangement joins TRBV19 to TRBJ2-3, with 8 bases fitting TRBD2. V trimming: 1 base; J trimming: 2 bases; junction bases outside the gene matches: 2. This CDR3 has 15 amino acids. Germline CDR1 and CDR2: LNHDA and SQIVND (reference sequence). CDR3: CASSIGLAHTDTQYF. CDR3 nucleotides: TGTGCCAGTAGTATAGGACTAGCGCACACAGATACGCAGTATTTT.

The chain combines TRBV5-4 with TRBJ2-3; D not certain. The CDR3 is 13 residues long. Germline V gene lookup returns CDR1 SGHNT and CDR2 YYREEE (reference sequence). Between the trimmed V and J ends, which lost 3 bases and 0 bases, there was a span of 5 bases. CDR3 sequence: CASSSTSTDTQYF. The CDR3, as DNA: TGTGCCAGCAGCTCTACTAGCACAGATACGCAGTATTTT.

This chain joins TRBV5-1 and TRBJ1-2, with 11 bases matching TRBD1. This CDR3 is built from 16 residues. The V gene end was trimmed by 7 bases and the J gene end by 4 bases; junction bases not matched to a gene: 12. Germline V gene sequence: CDR1 SGHRS, CDR2 YFSETQ. The CDR3 loop reads CASSLRTGGAGYGYTF. The CDR3 DNA is TGCGCCAGCTCCTTGAGGACAGGGGGCGCCGGCTATGGCTACACCTTC. Full variable domain (outside the CDR3, taken from reference TRBV5-1 and TRBJ1-2): KAGVTQTPRYLIKTRGQQVTLSCSPISGHRSVSWYQQTPGQGLQFLFEYFSETQRNKGNFPGRFSGRQFSNSRSEMNVSTLELGDSALYLCASSLRTGGAGYGYTFGSGTRLTVV.

This chain connects TRBV7-9 to TRBJ1-2; no reliable D call. V lost 5 bases to trimming and J lost 7 bases, with 20 bases between them. CDR1 is SEHNR and CDR2 is FQNEAQ in the germline V gene (reference sequence). This CDR3 comprises 15 residues. The chain's CDR3 is CASSHLERGLGGYTF. CDR3 nucleotides: TGTGCCAGCAGCCACTTGGAACGGGGTCTGGGTGGCTACACCTTC.

The CDR3 nucleotides read TGTGCCAGCAGCTTAGGACTAGCTAGCGAGCAGTACTTC. It codes for CASSLGLASEQYF. This sequence joins TRBV11-3 and TRBJ2-7, with 7 bases that match TRBD2. The V gene end was trimmed by 1 base and the J gene end by 6 bases; junction bases not matched to a gene: 3. Looked up from germline, CDR1 is SGHNT and CDR2 is YENEEA. The CDR3 is made up of 13 amino acids.

Remarks on this clone: In the same sample, other DNA sequences code for this CDR3. The V call is TRBV7-9, the J call TRBJ2-3, with no clear D. Germline V gene data show CDR1 as SEHNR and CDR2 as FQNEAQ (reference sequence). This CDR3 has 13 amino acids. The V gene lost 2 bases and the J gene lost 0 bases, with 3 bases spanning the gap. CDR3 loop: CASSLSSTDTQYF. In DNA form, the CDR3 reads TGTGCCAGCAGCTTATCAAGCACAGATACGCAGTATTTT.